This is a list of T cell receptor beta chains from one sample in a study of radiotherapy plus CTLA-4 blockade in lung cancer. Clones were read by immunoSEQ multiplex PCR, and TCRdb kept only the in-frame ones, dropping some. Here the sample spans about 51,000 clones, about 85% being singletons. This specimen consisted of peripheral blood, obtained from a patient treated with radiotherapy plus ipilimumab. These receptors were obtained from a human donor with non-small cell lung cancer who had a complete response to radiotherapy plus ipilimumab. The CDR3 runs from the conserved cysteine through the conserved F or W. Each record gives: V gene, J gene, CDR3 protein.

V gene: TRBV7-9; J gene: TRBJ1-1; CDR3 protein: CASFPDRNTEAFF
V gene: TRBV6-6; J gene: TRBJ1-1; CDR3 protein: CASSYSGGGPTEAFF
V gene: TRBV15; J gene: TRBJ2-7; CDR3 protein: CATSRGTGTGDYEQYF
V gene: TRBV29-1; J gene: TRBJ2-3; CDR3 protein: CSVQGQGTDTQYF
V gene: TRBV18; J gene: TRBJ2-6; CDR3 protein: CASSPRTGITSGANVLTF
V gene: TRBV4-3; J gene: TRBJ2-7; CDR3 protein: CASSQEYSTYEQYF
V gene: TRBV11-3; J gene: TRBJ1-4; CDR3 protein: CASSLEQGGLYEKLFF
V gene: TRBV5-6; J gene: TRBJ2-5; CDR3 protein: CASSQGLIGQYF
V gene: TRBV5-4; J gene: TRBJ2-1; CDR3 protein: CASSSPGLPNEQFF
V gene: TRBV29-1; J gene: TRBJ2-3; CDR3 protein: CSVERLAGGSSTDTQYF
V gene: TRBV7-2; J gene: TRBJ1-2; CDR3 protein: CASSLAGRGGLDGYTF
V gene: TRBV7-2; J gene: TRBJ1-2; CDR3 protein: CASRFDRVANYGYTF
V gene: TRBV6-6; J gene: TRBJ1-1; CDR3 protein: CASSYGSTEAFF
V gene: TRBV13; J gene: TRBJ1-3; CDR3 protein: CASRAPGGRGSNNF
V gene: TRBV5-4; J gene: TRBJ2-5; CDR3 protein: CASSLEGKETQYF
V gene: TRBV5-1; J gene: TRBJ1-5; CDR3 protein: CASSLTGGKGQPQHF
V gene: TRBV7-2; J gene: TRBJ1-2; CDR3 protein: CASGIETGGYGYTF
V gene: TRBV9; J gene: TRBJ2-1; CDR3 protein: CASSVPSLAGGYEQFF
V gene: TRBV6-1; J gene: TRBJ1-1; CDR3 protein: CASRAVRMNTEAFF
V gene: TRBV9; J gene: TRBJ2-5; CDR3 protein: CASSVGQGPQETQYF
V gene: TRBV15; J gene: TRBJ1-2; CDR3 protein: CATSMGGGASYGYTF
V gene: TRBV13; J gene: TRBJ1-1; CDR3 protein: CASSPGLGDTEAFF
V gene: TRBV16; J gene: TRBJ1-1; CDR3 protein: CASSPRDSKNTEAFF
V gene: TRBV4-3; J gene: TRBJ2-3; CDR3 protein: CASSQISGTSTDTQYF
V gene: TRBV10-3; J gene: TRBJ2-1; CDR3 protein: CAITPGGEDEQFF
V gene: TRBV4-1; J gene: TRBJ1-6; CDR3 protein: CASSQEVLGDSPLHF
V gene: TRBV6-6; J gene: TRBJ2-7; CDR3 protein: CASTLAGGLVEQYF
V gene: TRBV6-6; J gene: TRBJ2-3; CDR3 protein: CASGAPSGVGDTQYF
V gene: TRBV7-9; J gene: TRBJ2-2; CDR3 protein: CASSLEAQAGELFF
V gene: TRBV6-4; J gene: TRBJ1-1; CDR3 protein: CASSDTPGQGLANTEAFF
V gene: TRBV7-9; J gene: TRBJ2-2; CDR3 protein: CASSWRQGNTGELFF
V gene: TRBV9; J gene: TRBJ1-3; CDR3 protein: CASSVGGGDGNTIYF
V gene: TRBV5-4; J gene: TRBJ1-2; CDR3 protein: CASSLTGSYGYTF
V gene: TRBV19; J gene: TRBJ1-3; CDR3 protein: CASSMEQGIGNTIYF
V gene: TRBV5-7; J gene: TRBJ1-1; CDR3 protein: CASSFPGWSAEAFF
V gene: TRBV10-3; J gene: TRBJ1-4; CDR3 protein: CAISDQRRGAGEKLFF
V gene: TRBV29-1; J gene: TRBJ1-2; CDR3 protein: CSVGEGNYGYTF
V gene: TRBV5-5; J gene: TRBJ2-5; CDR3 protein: CATGQGQETQYF
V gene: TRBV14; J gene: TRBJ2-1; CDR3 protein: CASSQALPLGLDNEQFF
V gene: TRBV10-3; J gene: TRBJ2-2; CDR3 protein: CATTTGGANTGELFF
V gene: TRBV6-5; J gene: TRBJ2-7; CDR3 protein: CASRRQGREQYF
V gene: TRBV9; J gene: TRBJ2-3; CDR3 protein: CASSPFGTKGADTQYF
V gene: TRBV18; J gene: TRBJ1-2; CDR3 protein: CASSPGQGVGYGYTF
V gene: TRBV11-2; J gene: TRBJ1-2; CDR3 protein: CASSLGGASSYTF
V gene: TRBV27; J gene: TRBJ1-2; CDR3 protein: CASSLRSSYGYTF
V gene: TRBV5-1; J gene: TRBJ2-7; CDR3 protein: CASSLDAGGYEQYF